A single sample is the source of the 21 T cell receptor beta chains below, sequenced in a study of follicular helper T cells after annual influenza vaccination. Regarding time point: 2015-2016 season, 7 days after influenza vaccination. The table came from immunoSEQ multiplex PCR; TCRdb's copy has only in-frame clones and leaves some out. The sample has roughly 5,700 clones, less than 90% seen once. Material: CXCR5+ CD38- circulating T follicular helper cells from blood, obtained 7 days after influenza vaccination. Subset in this sample: circulating Tfh, non-naive CD4+CXCR5+PD-1+ (ICOS+CD38+ or ICOS-CD38-). These receptors came from an adult who received the influenza vaccine.

The count of this clone is one. This chain uses TRBV6-1 with TRBJ1-5; the match to TRBD1 covers 8 bases. Germline CDR1 MNHNS, CDR2 SASEGT. The junction had 8 bases not matched to a gene; V was cut back by 1 base and J by 0 bases. The CDR3 spans 18 residues. The DNA of the CDR3 is TGTGCCAGCAGTGAAGGGGGGACAGGACTTCATAGCAATCAGCCCCAGCATTTT. Its protein product is CASSEGGTGLHSNQPQHF.

The V call is TRBV11-1, the J call TRBJ2-5; D tentatively fits TRBD1 or TRBD2 (5 bases each). Trimming shortened V by 0 bases and J by 5 bases, and 13 bases separated the two germline ends. Germline assignment: CDR1 SGHAT and CDR2 FQDESV (reference sequence). This CDR3 region has 15 residues. The CDR3 DNA reads as TGTGCCAGCAGCTTAGCGGGCCAGGGAGTGGAGACCCAGTACTTC. This codes for CASSLAGQGVETQYF.

V and J are TRBV9 and TRBJ2-7, with D possibly TRBD1 on 5 matching bases. The CDR3 is 13 residues long. V lost 3 bases, J lost 5 bases, and 12 bases lay in between. Germline V gene sequence: CDR1 SGDLS, CDR2 YYNGEE. The CDR3 region is CASSERGLHEQYF. The CDR3 DNA is TGTGCCAGCAGCGAAAGGGGCCTTCACGAGCAGTACTTC.

This rearrangement joins TRBV28 to TRBJ2-3; the match to TRBD2 covers 8 bases. The CDR3 has 16 amino acids. CDR1 is MDHEN, CDR2 SYDVKM, per germline. Trimming cost V 9 bases and J 0 bases; bases outside gene matches: 11. This CDR3 is CASPPRGGYSTDTQYF. The CDR3 DNA follows: TGTGCCAGTCCCCCCCGGGGGGGGTATAGCACAGATACGCAGTATTTT.

The V gene is TRBV19, the J gene TRBJ1-5, with a tentative D call TRBD1 (6 bases). The germline CDR1 and CDR2 sequences are LNHDA and SQIVND (reference sequence). The CDR3 contains 13 residues. The germline V and J ends were trimmed by 8 bases and 3 bases, with 11 bases remaining between them. The CDR3 DNA is TGTGCCAGTTTACAGGGACACAATCAGCCCCAGCATTTT. Encoded protein: CASLQGHNQPQHF.

The chain uses TRBV7-9 and TRBJ2-3, with D perhaps being TRBD1 or TRBD2 (5 bases each). CDR3 length: 15 amino acids. V lost 4 bases to trimming and J lost 0 bases, with 11 bases between them. Germline CDR1 reads SEHNR; CDR2 reads FQNEAQ (reference sequence). The CDR3: CASSSGTVSTDTQYF. CDR3 nucleotide sequence: TGTGCCAGCAGCTCGGGGACGGTTAGCACAGATACGCAGTATTTT. The full variable domain, its missing parts supplied by reference TRBV7-9 and TRBJ2-3, is DTGVSQNPRHKITKRGQNVTFRCDPISEHNRLYWYRQTLGQGPEFLTYFQNEAQLEKSRLLSDRFSAERPKGSFSTLEIQRTEQGDSAMYLCASSSGTVSTDTQYFGPGTRLTVL.

This clone has a handful of counts. The chain has TRBV2 and TRBJ1-6; 7 nucleotides agree with TRBD1. Losses at the gene ends were 6 bases for V and 1 base for J; bases not matched to a gene: 3. Germline values: CDR1 SNHLY, CDR2 FYNNEI. The CDR3 extends over 15 amino acids. The CDR3 DNA sequence: TGTGCCAGCAGGACAGGGCTGTCCTATAATTCACCCCTCCACTTT. It yields the protein CASRTGLSYNSPLHF.

V usage is TRBV11-2 and J usage is TRBJ2-2; 7 positions agree with TRBD2. CDR3 length: 15 residues. J lost 4 bases, V lost 5 bases, and 7 bases had no gene match. CDR1 and CDR2 from the germline V gene are SGHAT and FQNNGV. CDR3 residues: CASSAIGGITGELFF. CDR3 nucleotides: TGTGCCAGCAGCGCAATCGGGGGGATCACCGGGGAGCTGTTTTTT.

This rearrangement joins TRBV5-4 to TRBJ2-7; no definite D call. V was cut by 2 bases and J by 0 bases, with 9 bases left in between. The CDR3 is 14 residues long. Germline V gene lookup returns CDR1 SGHNT and CDR2 YYREEE (reference sequence). The CDR3: CASSFSVASYEQYF. The DNA for the CDR3 is TGTGCCAGCAGCTTCTCGGTAGCCTCCTACGAGCAGTACTTC.

The CDR3 protein is CASRLRDTEAFF. CDR3 DNA: TGTGCCAGCAGATTACGGGACACTGAAGCTTTCTTT. The genes are TRBV6-6 and TRBJ1-1, with D unclear. CDR1 MNHNY and CDR2 SVGAGI come from the germline V gene (reference sequence). This CDR3 contains 12 residues. V was cut by 6 bases and J by 3 bases, with 8 bases left in between.

The V gene is TRBV6-6, the J gene TRBJ2-4, with TRBD1 identical over 7 bases. This CDR3 has 15 amino acids. V lost 7 bases and J lost 6; bases outside the gene matches: 12. Germline CDR1 reads MNHNY; CDR2 reads SVGAGI (reference sequence). The DNA of the CDR3 is TGTGCCAGCACCTTCGAAGGGGGCTTTAGAAACATTCAGTACTTC. Amino acids: CASTFEGGFRNIQYF.

V usage is TRBV5-1 and J usage is TRBJ2-3, with D unresolved. V was trimmed by 0 bases and J by 1 base, leaving 9 bases between them. This CDR3 region has 15 residues. In germline, CDR1 is SGHRS, CDR2 YFSETQ. CDR3 coding DNA: TGCGCCAGCAGCTTGGCCCGGGTCGGCACAGATACGCAGTATTTT. Its translation: CASSLARVGTDTQYF.

This rearrangement joins TRBV15 to TRBJ2-2, with a weak D call TRBD1 (6 bases). The V gene lost 6 bases and the J gene lost 2 bases, with 13 bases spanning the gap. The germline gives CDR1 LNHNV, CDR2 YYDKDF (reference sequence). This CDR3 region has 15 residues. CDR3 DNA sequence: TGTGCCACCAGGCGCGACAGGACCAACACCGGGGAGCTGTTTTTT. Encoded protein: CATRRDRTNTGELFF. Full variable domain (rest looked up from reference TRBV15 and TRBJ2-2): DAMVIQNPRYQVTQFGKPVTLSCSQTLNHNVMYWYQQKSSQAPKLLFHYYDKDFNNEADTPDNFQSRRPNTSFCFLDIRSPGLGDTAMYLCATRRDRTNTGELFFGEGSRLTVL.

This clone was counted a few times. V and J are TRBV11-2 and TRBJ2-5; no firm D call. The V gene's germline CDR1 is SGHAT and CDR2 FQNNGV. Trimming took off 4 bases at V and 5 bases at J, with 8 bases between the two ends. The CDR3 loop spans 12 amino acids. The CDR3 reads CASSSQMETQYF. CDR3 nucleotides: TGTGCCAGCAGCTCCCAGATGGAGACCCAGTACTTC.

The V call is TRBV21-1, the J call TRBJ2-1; the table names TRBD1, a call not compared with the DNA. TRBV21-1 is a known pseudogene. The CDR3 totals 17 residues. CDR3 bases: TGTGCCAGCAGCAAAGAGATTCCTCCGGGACAGGGGAATGAGCAGTTCTTC. Translation: CASSKEIPPGQGNEQFF.

This chain connects TRBV5-1 to TRBJ2-3, with a tentative D call TRBD2 (8 bases). Germline CDR1 reads SGHRS; CDR2 reads YFSETQ. There are 16 residues in the CDR3. With 6 bases removed from V and 7 bases from J, the gap between germline ends came to 24 bases. The CDR3 loop is CASTGTAGEGGYTQYF. The CDR3 DNA sequence: TGCGCCAGCACCGGGACAGCGGGGGAAGGGGGTTATACGCAGTATTTT.

CDR3 in amino acids: CASSTVIGELFF. In DNA, the CDR3 is TGTGCCAGCAGCACTGTTATCGGGGAGCTGTTTTTT. The chain combines TRBV28 with TRBJ2-2; D not resolved. V was trimmed by 6 bases and J by 7 bases, leaving 9 bases between them. Germline V gene sequence: CDR1 MDHEN, CDR2 SYDVKM. The length of the CDR3 is 12 residues.

The chain combines TRBV6-1 with TRBJ1-1; D gene ambiguous. The germline V gene has CDR1 MNHNS and CDR2 SASEGT. CDR3 size: 9 residues. Trimming pared 6 bases from V and 7 bases from J, leaving 3 bases between. The CDR3 sequence is CASRGEAFF. For the CDR3, the DNA is TGTGCCAGCAGGGGTGAAGCTTTCTTT.

This chain joins TRBV11-2 and TRBJ2-1; D unresolved. Germline V gives CDR1 SGHAT, CDR2 FQNNGV. With 0 bases removed from V and 5 bases from J, the gap between germline ends came to 5 bases. The CDR3 has 13 amino acids. The CDR3 nucleotides read TGTGCCAGCAGCTTAGATTTGAACAATGAGCAGTTCTTC. Amino acid sequence: CASSLDLNNEQFF.

The chain employs TRBV25-1 and TRBJ2-5; TRBD1 might be the D (5 bases). V shed 6 bases and J shed 4 bases, with 12 bases lying between them. Germline-derived CDR1 and CDR2 are MGHDK and SYGVNS. This CDR3 region has 13 residues. The CDR3 loop reads CASSSGNGETQYF. The DNA for the CDR3 is TGTGCCAGCAGCTCAGGGAACGGAGAGACCCAGTACTTC.

This chain uses TRBV7-2 with TRBJ1-1; 9 bases align to TRBD1. This CDR3 comprises 15 residues. The germline gives CDR1 SGHTA, CDR2 FQGNSA. After removal of 5 bases from V and 3 bases from J, the junction contained 7 bases not matched to a gene. The CDR3 nucleotides are TGTGCCAGCAGCACGCAGACAGGGGGTTACACTGAAGCTTTCTTT. Amino acids: CASSTQTGGYTEAFF.